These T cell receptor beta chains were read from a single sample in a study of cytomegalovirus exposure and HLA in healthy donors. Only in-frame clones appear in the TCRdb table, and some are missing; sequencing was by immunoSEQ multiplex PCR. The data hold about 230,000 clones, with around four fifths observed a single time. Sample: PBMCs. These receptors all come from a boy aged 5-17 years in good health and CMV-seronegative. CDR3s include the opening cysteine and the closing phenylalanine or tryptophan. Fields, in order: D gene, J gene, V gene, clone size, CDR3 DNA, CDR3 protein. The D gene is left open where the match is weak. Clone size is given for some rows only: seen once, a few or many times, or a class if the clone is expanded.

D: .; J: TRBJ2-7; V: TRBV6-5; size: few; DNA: TGTGCCAGCAGTTACTCGCGGGAACGTTGGGCGTACTTC; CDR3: CASSYSRERWAYF
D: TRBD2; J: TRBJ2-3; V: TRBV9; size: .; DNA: TGTGCCAGCAGCGACCTAGCGGGGGGGTTCACAGATACGCAGTATTTT; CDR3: CASSDLAGGFTDTQYF
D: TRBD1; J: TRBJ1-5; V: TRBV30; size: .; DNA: TGTGCCTGGAGTCCTCCCGGGAGGGGACAGTGGGGCCTCTATAGCAATCAGCCCCAGCATTTT; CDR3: CAWSPPGRGQWGLYSNQPQHF
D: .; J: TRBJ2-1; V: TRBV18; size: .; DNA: TGTGCCAGCTCATCGCTAGCGACCTACAATGAGCAGTTCTTC; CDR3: CASSSLATYNEQFF
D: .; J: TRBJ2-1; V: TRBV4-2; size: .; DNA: TGTGCCAGCAGCCAAGAAGATTTGGGAGCCTACAATGAGCAGTTCTTC; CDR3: CASSQEDLGAYNEQFF
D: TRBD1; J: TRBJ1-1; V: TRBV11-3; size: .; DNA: TGTGCCATGCCCCCGGGACAGGGTTCGAACAACACTGAAGCTTTCTTT; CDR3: CAMPPGQGSNNTEAFF
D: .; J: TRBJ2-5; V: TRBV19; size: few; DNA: TGTGCCAGTAGTATTCTCGTGACAAACCAAGAGACCCAGTACTTC; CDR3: CASSILVTNQETQYF
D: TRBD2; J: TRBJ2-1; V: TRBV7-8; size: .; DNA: TGTGCCAGCAGCTTAGGTGGGGCGGGAGGGGGCTCCTACAATGAGCAGTTCTTC; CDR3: CASSLGGAGGGSYNEQFF
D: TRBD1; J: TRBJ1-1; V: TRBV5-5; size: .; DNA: TGTGCCAGCACCCGAGGGCAGGGGGTGACTGAAGCTTTCTTT; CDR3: CASTRGQGVTEAFF
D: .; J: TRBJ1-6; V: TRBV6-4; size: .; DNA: TGTGCCAGCAGTGATAACTATAATTCACCCCTCCACTTT; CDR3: CASSDNYNSPLHF
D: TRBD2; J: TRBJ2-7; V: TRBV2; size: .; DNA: TGTGCCAGCAGTTCTGGACTAGCGGGGATTTACGAGCAGTACTTC; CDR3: CASSSGLAGIYEQYF
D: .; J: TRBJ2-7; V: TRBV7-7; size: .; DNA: TGTGCCAGCAGCCCCTCGGATAACTCCCTAGGCGAGCAGTACTTC; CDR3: CASSPSDNSLGEQYF
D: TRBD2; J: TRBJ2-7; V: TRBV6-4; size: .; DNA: TGTGCCAGCAGTGAGATAGCGGGGGGGCCCGACGAGCAGTACTTC; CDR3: CASSEIAGGPDEQYF
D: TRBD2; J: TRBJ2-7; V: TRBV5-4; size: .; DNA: TGTGCCAGCAGCATCGGGACTAGCGGGATTCGTCCCTACGAGCAGTACTTC; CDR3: CASSIGTSGIRPYEQYF
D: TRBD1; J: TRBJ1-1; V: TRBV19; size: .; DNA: TGTGCCAGTGCGACAGGGGGCGACCACACTGAAGCTTTCTTT; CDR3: CASATGGDHTEAFF
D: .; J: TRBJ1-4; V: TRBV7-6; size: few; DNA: TGTGCCAGCAGCTTAGGAGGGTTAAATGAAAAACTGTTTTTT; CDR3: CASSLGGLNEKLFF
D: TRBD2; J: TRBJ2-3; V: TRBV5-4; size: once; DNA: TGTGCCAGCAGCTCCGGAACTAGCGGTAGCACAGATACGCAGTATTTT; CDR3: CASSSGTSGSTDTQYF
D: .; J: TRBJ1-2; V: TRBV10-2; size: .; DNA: TGCGCCAGCTCACTCCTGGGCAGCTCAGCTAACTATGGCTACACCTTC; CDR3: CASSLLGSSANYGYTF
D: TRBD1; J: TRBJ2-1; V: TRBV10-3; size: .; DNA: TGTGCCGCTAGACCCGGGACAGGGAGCGATGAGCAGTTCTTC; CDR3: CAARPGTGSDEQFF
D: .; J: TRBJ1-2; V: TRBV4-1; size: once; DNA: TGCGCCAGCAGCCAAGACAGGGGCTCTAACTATGGCTACACCTTC; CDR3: CASSQDRGSNYGYTF
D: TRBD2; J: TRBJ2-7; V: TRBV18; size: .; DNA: TGTGCCAGCTCACCACTTGGGACTAGCGGGAGCCACGAGCAGTACTTC; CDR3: CASSPLGTSGSHEQYF
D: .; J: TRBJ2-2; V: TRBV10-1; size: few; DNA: TGCGCCAGCAGCGCGGTGGACACCGGGGAGCTGTTTTTT; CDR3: CASSAVDTGELFF
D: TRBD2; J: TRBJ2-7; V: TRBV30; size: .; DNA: TGTGCCTGGAGTGGCCGGGGAGGGACCCGCTACGAGCAGTACTTC; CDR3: CAWSGRGGTRYEQYF
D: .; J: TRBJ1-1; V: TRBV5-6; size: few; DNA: TGTGCCAGCAGCTTGTCTCACAGTGGAGCTTTCTTT; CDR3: CASSLSHSGAFF
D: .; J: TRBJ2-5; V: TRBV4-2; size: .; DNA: TGTGCCAGCAGCCAAGTAGCGGCCAAAGAGACCCAGTACTTC; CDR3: CASSQVAAKETQYF
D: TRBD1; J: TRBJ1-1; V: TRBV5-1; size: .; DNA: TGCGCCAGCAGCTTGGAACGGGACAGGGAAGCTTTCTTT; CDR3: CASSLERDREAFF
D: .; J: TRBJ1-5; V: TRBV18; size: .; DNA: TGTGCCAGCTCACTTTATAGCAATCAGCCCCAGCATTTT; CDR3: CASSLYSNQPQHF